This TCR beta chain was captured by sequencing in a study of blood T cell repertoires in COVID-19. Profiling relied on immunoSEQ multiplex PCR, and the TCRdb table lists in-frame clones only, not all of them. The repertoire holds 200,000 to 300,000 clones, with less than 90% as singletons. This CDR3 has 16 amino acids. Per the germline V gene, CDR1 is SGHRS and CDR2 is YFSETQ. Trimming removed 4 bases from V and 5 bases from J, with 18 bases in between. Input material: peripheral blood. The chain combines TRBV5-1 with TRBJ1-4; tentative D call: TRBD1 (6 bases). The receptor was derived from a man aged 55-75 years with acute or convalescent COVID-19. CDR3 sequence reads: CASSPGRGGRNEKLFF. CDR3 DNA: TGCGCCAGCAGCCCCGGTAGGGGGGGCCGAAATGAAAAACTGTTTTTT.